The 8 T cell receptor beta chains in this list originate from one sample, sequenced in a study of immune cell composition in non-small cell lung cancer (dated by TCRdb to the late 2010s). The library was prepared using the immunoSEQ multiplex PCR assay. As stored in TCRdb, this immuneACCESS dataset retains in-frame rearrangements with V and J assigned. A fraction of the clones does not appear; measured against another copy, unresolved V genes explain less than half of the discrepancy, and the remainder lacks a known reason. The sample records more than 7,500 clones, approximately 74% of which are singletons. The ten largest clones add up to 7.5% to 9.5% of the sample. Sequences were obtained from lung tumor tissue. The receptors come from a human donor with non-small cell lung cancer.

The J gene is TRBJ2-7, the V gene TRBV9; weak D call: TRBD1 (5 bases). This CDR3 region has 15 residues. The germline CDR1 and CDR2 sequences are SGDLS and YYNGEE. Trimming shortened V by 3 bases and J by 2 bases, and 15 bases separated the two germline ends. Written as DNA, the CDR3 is TGTGCCAGCAGCGACGACAGTAAACTACCCTACGAGCAGTACTTC. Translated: CASSDDSKLPYEQYF. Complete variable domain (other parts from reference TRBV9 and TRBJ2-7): DSGVTQTPKHLITATGQRVTLRCSPRSGDLSVYWYQQSLDQGLQFLIQYYNGEERAKGNILERFSAQQFPDLHSELNLSSLELGDSALYFCASSDDSKLPYEQYFGPGTRLTVT.

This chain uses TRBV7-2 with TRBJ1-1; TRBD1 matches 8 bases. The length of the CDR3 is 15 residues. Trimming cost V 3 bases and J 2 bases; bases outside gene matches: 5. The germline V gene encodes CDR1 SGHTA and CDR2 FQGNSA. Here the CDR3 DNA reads TGTGCCAGCAGCTTGCGAACAGGGGGAAACACTGAAGCTTTCTTT. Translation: CASSLRTGGNTEAFF.

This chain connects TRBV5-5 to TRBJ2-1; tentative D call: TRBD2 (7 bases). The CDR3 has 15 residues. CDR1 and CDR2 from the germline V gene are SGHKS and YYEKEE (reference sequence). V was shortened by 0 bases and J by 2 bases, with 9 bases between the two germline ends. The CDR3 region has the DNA TGTGCCAGCAGCTTGGAGGGGGGGACCTACAATGAGCAGTTCTTC. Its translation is CASSLEGGTYNEQFF.

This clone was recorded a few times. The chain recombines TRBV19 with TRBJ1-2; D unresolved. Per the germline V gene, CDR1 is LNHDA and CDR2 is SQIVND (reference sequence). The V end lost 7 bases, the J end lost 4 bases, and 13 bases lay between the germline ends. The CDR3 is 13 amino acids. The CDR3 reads CASNDLVGYGYTF. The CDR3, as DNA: TGTGCCAGTAACGACCTCGTCGGCTATGGCTACACCTTC.

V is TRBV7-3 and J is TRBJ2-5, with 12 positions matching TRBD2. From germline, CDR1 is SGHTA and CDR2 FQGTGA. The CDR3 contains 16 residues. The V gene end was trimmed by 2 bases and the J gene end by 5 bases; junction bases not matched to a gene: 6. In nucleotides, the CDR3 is TGTGCCAGCAGCTTAGGGCTAGCGGGGGGGCCGGAGACCCAGTACTTC. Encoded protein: CASSLGLAGGPETQYF.

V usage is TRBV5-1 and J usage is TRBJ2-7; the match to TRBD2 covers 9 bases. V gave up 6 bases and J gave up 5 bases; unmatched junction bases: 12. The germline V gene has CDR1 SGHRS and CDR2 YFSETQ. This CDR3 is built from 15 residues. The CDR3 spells CASTPREGGVHEQYF. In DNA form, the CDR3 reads TGCGCCAGCACCCCGCGGGAGGGGGGCGTCCACGAGCAGTACTTC.

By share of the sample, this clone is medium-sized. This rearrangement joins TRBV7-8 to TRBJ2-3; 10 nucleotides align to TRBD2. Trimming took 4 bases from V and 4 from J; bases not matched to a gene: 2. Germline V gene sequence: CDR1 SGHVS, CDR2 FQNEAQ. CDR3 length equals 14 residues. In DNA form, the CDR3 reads TGTGCCAGCAGCTCCGGACTAGCGGCAGATACGCAGTATTTT. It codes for CASSSGLAADTQYF.

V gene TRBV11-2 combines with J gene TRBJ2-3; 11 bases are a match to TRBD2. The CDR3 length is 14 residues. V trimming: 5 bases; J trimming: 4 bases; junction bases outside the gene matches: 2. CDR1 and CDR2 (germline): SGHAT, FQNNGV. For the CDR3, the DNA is TGTGCCAGCAGCCGGGGACTAGCGGCAGATACGCAGTATTTT. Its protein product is CASSRGLAADTQYF.